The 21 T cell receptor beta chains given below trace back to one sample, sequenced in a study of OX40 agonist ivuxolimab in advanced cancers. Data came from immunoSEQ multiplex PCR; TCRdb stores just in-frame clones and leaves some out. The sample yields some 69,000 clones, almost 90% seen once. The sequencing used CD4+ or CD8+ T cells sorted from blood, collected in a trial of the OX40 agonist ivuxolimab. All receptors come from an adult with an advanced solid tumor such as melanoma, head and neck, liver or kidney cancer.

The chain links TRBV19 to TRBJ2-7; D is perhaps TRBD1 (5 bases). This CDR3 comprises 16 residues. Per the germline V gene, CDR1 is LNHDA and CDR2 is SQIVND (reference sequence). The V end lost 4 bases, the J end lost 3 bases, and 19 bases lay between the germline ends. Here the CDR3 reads CASSSRKTERIYEQYF. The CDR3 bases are TGTGCCAGTAGTAGCCGTAAGACAGAGAGGATCTACGAGCAGTACTTC. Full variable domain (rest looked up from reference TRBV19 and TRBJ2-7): DGGITQSPKYLFRKEGQNVTLSCEQNLNHDAMYWYRQDPGQGLRLIYYSQIVNDFQKGDIAEGYSVSREKKESFPLTVTSAQKNPTAFYLCASSSRKTERIYEQYFGPGTRLTVT.

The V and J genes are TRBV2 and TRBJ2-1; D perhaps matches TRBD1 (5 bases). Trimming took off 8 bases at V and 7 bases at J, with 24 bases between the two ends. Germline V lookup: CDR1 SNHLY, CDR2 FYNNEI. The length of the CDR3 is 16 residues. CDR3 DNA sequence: TGTGCCAGCGGAGCGCGCAGGGCCCCGTTGGAGAATGAGCAGTTCTTC. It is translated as CASGARRAPLENEQFF.

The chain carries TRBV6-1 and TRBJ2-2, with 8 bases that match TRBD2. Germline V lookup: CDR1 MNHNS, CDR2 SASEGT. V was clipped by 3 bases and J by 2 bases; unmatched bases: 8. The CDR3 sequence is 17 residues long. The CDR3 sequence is CASSDVGGLGNTGELFF. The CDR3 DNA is TGTGCCAGCAGTGACGTTGGGGGACTAGGCAACACCGGGGAGCTGTTTTTT.

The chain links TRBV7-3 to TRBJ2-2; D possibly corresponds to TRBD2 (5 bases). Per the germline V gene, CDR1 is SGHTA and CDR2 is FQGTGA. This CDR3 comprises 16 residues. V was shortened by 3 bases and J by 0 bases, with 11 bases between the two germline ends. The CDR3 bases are TGTGCCAGCAGCTTCGGAGGAGCCGCGAACACCGGGGAGCTGTTTTTT. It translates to CASSFGGAANTGELFF.

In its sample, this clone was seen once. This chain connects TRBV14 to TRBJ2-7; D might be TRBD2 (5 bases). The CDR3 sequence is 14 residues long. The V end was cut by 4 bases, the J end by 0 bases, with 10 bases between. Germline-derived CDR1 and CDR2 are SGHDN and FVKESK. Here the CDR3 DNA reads TGTGCCAGCAGCCTATGGACTTCCTCCTACGAGCAGTACTTC. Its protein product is CASSLWTSSYEQYF.

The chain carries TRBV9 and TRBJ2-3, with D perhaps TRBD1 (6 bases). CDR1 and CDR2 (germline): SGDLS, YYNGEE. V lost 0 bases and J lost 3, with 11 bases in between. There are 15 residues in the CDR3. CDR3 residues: CASSVGGGRTDTQYF. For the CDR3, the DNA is TGTGCCAGCAGCGTAGGAGGGGGACGAACAGATACGCAGTATTTT.

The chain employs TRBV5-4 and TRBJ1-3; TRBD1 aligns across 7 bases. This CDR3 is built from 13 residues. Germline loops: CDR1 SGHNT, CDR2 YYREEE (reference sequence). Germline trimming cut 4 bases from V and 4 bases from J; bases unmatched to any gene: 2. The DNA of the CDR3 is TGTGCCAGCAGCCGGGACAGAGGAAACACCATATATTTT. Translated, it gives CASSRDRGNTIYF. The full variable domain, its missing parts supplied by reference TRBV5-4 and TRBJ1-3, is ETGVTQSPTHLIKTRGQQVTLRCSSQSGHNTVSWYQQALGQGPQFIFQYYREEENGRGNFPPRFSGLQFPNYSSELNVNALELDDSALYLCASSRDRGNTIYFGEGSWLTVV.

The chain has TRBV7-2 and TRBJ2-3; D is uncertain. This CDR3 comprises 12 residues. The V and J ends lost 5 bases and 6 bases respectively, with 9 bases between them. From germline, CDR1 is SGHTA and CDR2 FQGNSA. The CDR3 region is CASSRVGDTQYF. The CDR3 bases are TGTGCCAGCAGCCGAGTAGGGGATACGCAGTATTTT. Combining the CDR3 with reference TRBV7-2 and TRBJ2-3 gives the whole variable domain GAGVSQSPSNKVTEKGKDVELRCDPISGHTALYWYRQSLGQGLEFLIYFQGNSAPDKSGLPSDRFSAERTGGSVSTLTIQRTQQEDSAVYLCASSRVGDTQYFGPGTRLTVL.

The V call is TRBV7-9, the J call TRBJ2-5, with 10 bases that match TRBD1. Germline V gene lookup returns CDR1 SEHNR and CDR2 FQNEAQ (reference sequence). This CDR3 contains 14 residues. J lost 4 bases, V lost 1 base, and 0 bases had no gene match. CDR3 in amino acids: CASSLGTGGETQYF. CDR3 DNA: TGTGCCAGCAGCTTAGGGACAGGGGGAGAGACCCAGTACTTC.

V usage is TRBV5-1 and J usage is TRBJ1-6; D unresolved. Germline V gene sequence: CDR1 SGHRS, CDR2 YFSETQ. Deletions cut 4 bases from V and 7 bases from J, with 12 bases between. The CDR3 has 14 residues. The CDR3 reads CASSPVVENSPLHF. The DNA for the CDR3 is TGCGCCAGCAGCCCGGTTGTAGAGAATTCACCCCTCCACTTT.

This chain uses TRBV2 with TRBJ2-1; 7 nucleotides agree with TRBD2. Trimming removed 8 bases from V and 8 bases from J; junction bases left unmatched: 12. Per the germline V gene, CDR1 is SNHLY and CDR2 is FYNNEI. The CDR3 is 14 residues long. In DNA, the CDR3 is TGTGCCAGCCGGTTTACGCGGGAGTCGGATGAGCAGTTCTTC. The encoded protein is CASRFTRESDEQFF.

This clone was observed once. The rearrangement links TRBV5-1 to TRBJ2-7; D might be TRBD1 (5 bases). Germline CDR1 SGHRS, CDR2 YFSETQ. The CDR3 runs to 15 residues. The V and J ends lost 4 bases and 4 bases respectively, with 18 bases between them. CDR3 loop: CASSPYAGPPYEQYF. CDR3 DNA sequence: TGCGCCAGCAGCCCATACGCAGGGCCCCCTTACGAGCAGTACTTC.

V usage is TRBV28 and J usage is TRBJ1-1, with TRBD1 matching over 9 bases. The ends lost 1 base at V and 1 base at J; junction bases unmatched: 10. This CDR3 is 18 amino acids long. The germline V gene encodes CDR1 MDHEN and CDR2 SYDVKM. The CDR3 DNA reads TGTGCCAGCAGTTTATACCACTCCCGGGACAGGGCGAACACTGAAGCTTTCTTT. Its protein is CASSLYHSRDRANTEAFF.

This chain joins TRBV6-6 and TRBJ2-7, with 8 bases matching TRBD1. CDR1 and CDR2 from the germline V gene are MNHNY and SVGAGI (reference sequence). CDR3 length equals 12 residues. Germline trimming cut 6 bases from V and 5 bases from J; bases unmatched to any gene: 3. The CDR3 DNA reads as TGTGCCAGCAGCCGACAGGGGAACGAGCAGTACTTC. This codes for CASSRQGNEQYF.

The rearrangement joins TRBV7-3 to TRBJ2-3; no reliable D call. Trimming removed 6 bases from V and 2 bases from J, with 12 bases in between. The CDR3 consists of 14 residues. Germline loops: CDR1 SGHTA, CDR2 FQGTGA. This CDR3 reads CASSLRSTTDTQYF. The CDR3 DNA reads TGTGCCAGCAGTCTAAGGTCCACCACAGATACGCAGTATTTT. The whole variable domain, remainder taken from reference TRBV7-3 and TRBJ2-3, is GAGVSQTPSNKVTEKGKYVELRCDPISGHTALYWYRQSLGQGPEFLIYFQGTGAADDSGLPNDRFFAVRPEGSVSTLKIQRTERGDSAVYLCASSLRSTTDTQYFGPGTRLTVL.

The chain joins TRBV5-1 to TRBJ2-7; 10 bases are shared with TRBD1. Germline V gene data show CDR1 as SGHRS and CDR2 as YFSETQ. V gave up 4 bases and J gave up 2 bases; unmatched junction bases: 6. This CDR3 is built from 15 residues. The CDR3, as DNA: TGCGCCAGCAGCCTAGGACAGGGGGGTCCCTACGAGCAGTACTTC. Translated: CASSLGQGGPYEQYF.

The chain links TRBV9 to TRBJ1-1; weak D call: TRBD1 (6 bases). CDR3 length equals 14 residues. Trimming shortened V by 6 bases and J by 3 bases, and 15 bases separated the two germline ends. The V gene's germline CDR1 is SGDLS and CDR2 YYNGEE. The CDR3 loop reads CASTQGGRDTEAFF. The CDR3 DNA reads TGTGCCAGCACCCAAGGGGGAAGGGACACTGAAGCTTTCTTT. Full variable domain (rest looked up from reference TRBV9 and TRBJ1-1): DSGVTQTPKHLITATGQRVTLRCSPRSGDLSVYWYQQSLDQGLQFLIQYYNGEERAKGNILERFSAQQFPDLHSELNLSSLELGDSALYFCASTQGGRDTEAFFGQGTRLTVV.

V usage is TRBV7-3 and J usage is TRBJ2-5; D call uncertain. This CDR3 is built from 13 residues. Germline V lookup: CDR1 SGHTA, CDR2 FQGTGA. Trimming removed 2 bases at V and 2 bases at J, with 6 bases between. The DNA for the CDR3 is TGTGCCAGCAGCTTATCCACTCAAGAGACCCAGTACTTC. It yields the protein CASSLSTQETQYF.

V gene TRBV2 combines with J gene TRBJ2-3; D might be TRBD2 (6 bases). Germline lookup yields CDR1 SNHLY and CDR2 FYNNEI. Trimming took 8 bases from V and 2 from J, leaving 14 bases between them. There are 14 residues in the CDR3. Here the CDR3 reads CASWLAQNTDTQYF. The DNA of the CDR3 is TGTGCCAGCTGGCTAGCGCAGAACACAGATACGCAGTATTTT.

As DNA, the CDR3 is TGTGCCAGCAGCTTGAGGTCAGGAGTTTCCCAAGAGACCCAGTACTTC. This translates into CASSLRSGVSQETQYF. The chain couples TRBV5-6 to TRBJ2-5; D ambiguous. Germline V gene lookup returns CDR1 SGHDT and CDR2 YYEEEE. With 1 base removed from V and 1 base from J, the gap between germline ends came to 14 bases. This CDR3 has 16 amino acids.

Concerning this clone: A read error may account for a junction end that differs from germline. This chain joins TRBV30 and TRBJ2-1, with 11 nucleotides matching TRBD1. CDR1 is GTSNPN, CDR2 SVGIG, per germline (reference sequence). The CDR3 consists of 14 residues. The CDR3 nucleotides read TGTGCCTGGAGCGCAGGGACAGGGGGGCACCTCCGAGTCTTC. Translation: CAWSAGTGGHLRVF.